A selection of T cell receptor beta chains follows, all from one sample in a study of vaccination effects on CD4 cells after COVID-19. For these receptors, no antigen is known. The data were produced by immunoSEQ multiplex PCR, yet TCRdb's version contains in-frame clones alone and is incomplete. The profile covers around 15,000 clones, with around 75% appearing a single time and 20% to 25% taken by the ten largest. The material sequenced was CD4+ T cells from PBMCs cultured with HCoV-NL63 spike peptides, taken after COVID-19 vaccination. All receptors come from a human donor who had a prior SARS-CoV-2 infection. CDR3s include the opening cysteine and the closing phenylalanine or tryptophan. A D gene is named only where the DNA matches it firmly. Only some rows state a clone size, as once, few, many or a class for expanded clones.

v_call: TRBV15; j_call: TRBJ1-5; clone_size: -; d_call: -; cdr3_aa: CATSRDTGSNQPQHF; cdr3_nt: TGTGCCACCAGCAGAGACACCGGTAGCAATCAGCCCCAGCATTTT
v_call: TRBV24-1; j_call: TRBJ2-3; clone_size: -; d_call: -; cdr3_aa: CATSDPTLSTDTQYF; cdr3_nt: TGTGCCACCAGTGATCCGACACTTAGCACAGATACGCAGTATTTT
v_call: TRBV30; j_call: TRBJ2-3; clone_size: -; d_call: TRBD2; cdr3_aa: CAWSIRGADTQYF; cdr3_nt: TGTGCCTGGAGTATACGGGGGGCAGATACGCAGTATTTT
v_call: TRBV11-2; j_call: TRBJ2-7; clone_size: -; d_call: TRBD2; cdr3_aa: CASSPGTSGSLDEQYF; cdr3_nt: TGTGCCAGCAGCCCAGGGACTAGCGGGAGTCTGGACGAGCAGTACTTC
v_call: TRBV21-1; j_call: TRBJ2-2; clone_size: -; d_call: -; cdr3_aa: CASSKVNRRTGELFF; cdr3_nt: TGTGCCAGCAGCAAAGTCAACAGAAGGACCGGGGAGCTGTTTTTT
v_call: TRBV18; j_call: TRBJ2-3; clone_size: -; d_call: -; cdr3_aa: CASSPTGFPDTQYF; cdr3_nt: TGTGCCAGCTCACCCACAGGGTTCCCAGATACGCAGTATTTT
v_call: TRBV6-5; j_call: TRBJ1-6; clone_size: -; d_call: -; cdr3_aa: CASRLRQPSSPLHF; cdr3_nt: TGTGCCAGCAGACTTAGACAGCCCAGTTCACCCCTCCACTTT
v_call: TRBV6-2/TRBV6-3; j_call: TRBJ1-5; clone_size: -; d_call: TRBD1; cdr3_aa: CASSGTGGNQPQHF; cdr3_nt: TGTGCCAGCAGCGGGACAGGGGGCAATCAGCCCCAGCATTTT
v_call: TRBV5-6; j_call: TRBJ2-1; clone_size: -; d_call: -; cdr3_aa: CASSSTWSGEQFF; cdr3_nt: TGTGCCAGCAGCAGCACCTGGTCAGGGGAGCAGTTCTTC
v_call: TRBV5-4; j_call: TRBJ2-7; clone_size: large; d_call: -; cdr3_aa: CASSLLGISYEQYF; cdr3_nt: TGTGCCAGCAGCTTGTTAGGGATCTCCTACGAGCAGTACTTC
v_call: TRBV30; j_call: TRBJ1-5; clone_size: once; d_call: -; cdr3_aa: CAWSDSSNQPQHF; cdr3_nt: TGTGCCTGGAGTGACAGTAGCAATCAGCCCCAGCATTTT
v_call: TRBV7-3; j_call: TRBJ2-3; clone_size: -; d_call: -; cdr3_aa: CASSPDGTELRGWYF; cdr3_nt: TGTGCCAGCAGCCCCGACGGGACCGAACTGAGGGGGTGGTATTTT
v_call: TRBV14; j_call: TRBJ2-3; clone_size: -; d_call: -; cdr3_aa: CASSRYSRTDTQYF; cdr3_nt: TGTGCCAGCAGCCGATACAGCCGCACAGATACGCAGTATTTT
v_call: TRBV2; j_call: TRBJ2-7; clone_size: -; d_call: TRBD1; cdr3_aa: CASRGTGGFGEQYF; cdr3_nt: TGTGCCAGCAGGGGGACAGGGGGCTTTGGCGAGCAGTACTTC
v_call: TRBV20-1; j_call: TRBJ2-2; clone_size: -; d_call: TRBD1; cdr3_aa: CSASARDRSNTGELFF; cdr3_nt: TGCAGTGCTAGTGCCCGGGACAGGTCGAACACCGGGGAGCTGTTTTTT
v_call: TRBV7-3; j_call: TRBJ2-1; clone_size: -; d_call: TRBD2; cdr3_aa: CASSFSSGGYNEQFF; cdr3_nt: TGTGCCAGCAGCTTTTCGAGCGGGGGATACAATGAGCAGTTCTTC
v_call: TRBV7-2; j_call: TRBJ2-1; clone_size: -; d_call: -; cdr3_aa: CASSFWTHEQFF; cdr3_nt: TGTGCCAGCAGCTTCTGGACGCATGAGCAGTTCTTC
v_call: TRBV11-3; j_call: TRBJ2-1; clone_size: few; d_call: TRBD2; cdr3_aa: CASSLDWTSGSNEQFF; cdr3_nt: TGTGCCAGCAGCTTAGACTGGACTAGCGGGAGTAATGAGCAGTTCTTC
v_call: TRBV9; j_call: TRBJ1-2; clone_size: -; d_call: -; cdr3_aa: CASSELGTNYGYTF; cdr3_nt: TGTGCCAGCAGCGAGTTAGGGACTAACTATGGCTACACCTTC
v_call: TRBV19; j_call: TRBJ1-1; clone_size: few; d_call: -; cdr3_aa: CASIGSPNTEAFF; cdr3_nt: TGTGCCAGTATTGGCAGTCCGAACACTGAAGCTTTCTTT
v_call: TRBV7-6; j_call: TRBJ2-2; clone_size: -; d_call: -; cdr3_aa: CASSLSNRRTAGELFF; cdr3_nt: TGTGCCAGCAGCTTAAGTAATCGGCGGACCGCCGGGGAGCTGTTTTTT
v_call: TRBV7-3; j_call: TRBJ2-3; clone_size: -; d_call: TRBD2; cdr3_aa: CASSPTGLAGGPQYF; cdr3_nt: TGTGCCAGCAGCCCTACGGGACTAGCGGGAGGACCGCAGTATTTT
v_call: TRBV10-3; j_call: TRBJ2-7; clone_size: few; d_call: TRBD1; cdr3_aa: CASRGTGGYEQYF; cdr3_nt: TGTGCCAGTAGGGGGACAGGGGGATACGAGCAGTACTTC
v_call: TRBV5-1; j_call: TRBJ2-2; clone_size: -; d_call: TRBD2; cdr3_aa: CASSLPTSGNTGELFF; cdr3_nt: TGCGCCAGCAGCTTGCCTACTAGCGGTAACACCGGGGAGCTGTTTTTT
v_call: TRBV5-1; j_call: TRBJ1-1; clone_size: -; d_call: -; cdr3_aa: CASSSTQGTNTEAFF; cdr3_nt: TGCGCCAGCAGCTCGACCCAGGGGACGAACACTGAAGCTTTCTTT
v_call: TRBV7-2; j_call: TRBJ2-3; clone_size: few; d_call: TRBD2; cdr3_aa: CASSSRLAGLTQYF; cdr3_nt: TGTGCCAGCAGCTCTAGACTAGCGGGGCTTACGCAGTATTTT
v_call: TRBV5-3; j_call: TRBJ1-5; clone_size: -; d_call: -; cdr3_aa: CARSSERNQPQHF; cdr3_nt: TGTGCCAGAAGCTCGGAGCGGAATCAGCCCCAGCATTTT
v_call: TRBV15; j_call: TRBJ2-3; clone_size: -; d_call: -; cdr3_aa: CATSSRHSRKTSPSRYTQYF; cdr3_nt: TGTGCCACCAGCAGCCGCCACAGCCGGAAGACCAGCCCCTCCCGGTATACGCAGTATTTT
v_call: TRBV25-1; j_call: TRBJ1-2; clone_size: -; d_call: TRBD1; cdr3_aa: CASSELDRDYGYTF; cdr3_nt: TGTGCCAGCAGTGAATTGGACAGGGACTATGGCTACACCTTC